The following is a T cell receptor beta chain sequence with its context. This clone turned up a few times. This receptor's antigen is unknown. No base quality values were provided; no much bigger clone lies one nucleotide off. In total, roughly 710 healthy bone marrow donors made up the cohort. Cohort members were all nominally healthy when sampled, although unrecorded immune exposures were likely present. The donor tested CMV seropositive, placing the donor among the 310 or so seropositive members of the cohort. A peripheral blood sample was collected from each donor, and TCR beta sequencing was performed on peripheral blood mononuclear cells. The Qiagen DNeasy Blood Extraction Kit was used to extract genomic DNA from the blood cell samples. This sample is drawn from a study of cytomegalovirus exposure and HLA in healthy donors (dated by TCRdb to 2016 to 2017). Concerning the study at large: In an earlier analysis of approximately 640 of the donors, 276 Gb of sequence data and approximately 120 million unique TCR beta sequences from 150 million to 200 million T cells were reported. An early release that covered more than 550 HLA-typed donors contained around 330 gigabases of sequencing data and some 87 million unique TCR sequences. Of the 350 to 400 genotyped donors, over 65% fell in the genetic ancestry cluster associated with self-reported Caucasian donors. The study was designed to test whether signatures of past pathogen exposure could be identified by cataloging public T cell receptors. The study profiled the T cell repertoires of hundreds of subjects by immunosequencing and related them to cytomegalovirus serostatus. A separate validation cohort of over a hundred different subjects was used in addition to the approximately 610-subject first cohort. To predict cytomegalovirus infection status, the study combined high-throughput TCR immunosequencing, statistical association of individual TCRs with disease status, and machine learning. A later analysis re-analyzed previously published TCR beta repertoires from roughly 630 donors and added high-resolution HLA genotyping to study TCR occurrence patterns. The later analysis used no new phenotypic data to find candidate immune exposures, relying instead on TCR beta sequences and their occurrence across donors. An earlier analysis of several hundred of the donors used high-throughput TCR beta sequencing to judge whether each TCR beta V gene segment behaved as functional or pseudogenic. Alongside the repertoire data, information on donor age, sex, ethnicity and CMV serostatus was compiled. A later genetic analysis took genome-wide SNP genotypes for about 55% of the 666 donors and used that subset as a discovery cohort. All discovery cohort repertoires had been generated on a single sequencing platform. HLA typing included class I and class II loci at four-digit resolution. Typing coverage varied by locus: roughly 620-640 donors for A, B, C, DRB1 and DQB1; approximately 520 for DQA1; about 570 for DPA1; 450 to 480 for DPB1. Roughly 5 DR-DQ haplotypes were treated as single units for association and clustering because of strong linkage in the cohort. Among approximately 370 genotyped donors of the cohort, an average of approximately 220,000 unique TCR beta nucleotide sequences was sequenced per donor, of which 15% to 20% were non-productive.

Including cysteine and phenylalanine, the CDR3 has 16 amino acids. Just the 48-base CDR3 DNA is kept, in frame starting at base 1. Reading the germline V gene gives CDR1 MDHEN and CDR2 SYDVKM. V has 6 bases trimmed and J has 0 bases trimmed; junction bases matching no gene number 6. The receptor library was made with the immunoSEQ multiplex PCR assay. For the multiplex PCR, a mixture combining 60 forward primers for TCR Vbeta segments and 13 reverse primers for TCR Jbeta segments was used. The CDR3 region of rearranged TCR beta genes was amplified from genomic DNA with a multiplex PCR assay. The amplified TCR beta libraries were sequenced on the Illumina HiSeq System as 87-base-pair reads. The published analysis was carried out like this. Across the 670 or so repertoires, a later analysis counted about 81 million unique TCR beta chains, roughly 11 million of which were shared by at least two donors. To remove PCR and sequencing errors, raw reads were error-corrected and collapsed into unique sequences using a nearest-neighbor algorithm that merged closely related sequences. To assign V, D and J gene segments, CDR3 sequences were aligned to IMGT reference sequences. For a sequence to be retained, at least a six-nucleotide match to both a V gene segment and a J gene segment was required. Rearrangements were called productive when the CDR3 lacked stop codons and stayed in frame with V and J; all others were non-productive. CDR3 was defined according to IMGT convention as the region running from the second conserved V-encoded cysteine to the conserved J-encoded phenylalanine. In an earlier analysis of roughly 610 of the donors, sequences lacking an unambiguous match to a single V gene segment were excluded. An earlier analysis of several hundred of the donors called V segments functional above 56.7% productive rearrangements and segregating when the between-donor standard deviation exceeded 5%. To diagnose cytomegalovirus status from the catalog of TCR beta chain sequences, a statistical classification framework was built. In a later analysis, TCR nucleotide sequences were compared against IMGT/GENE-DB human TR gene sequences so that V and J genes could be assigned. The TCRdist pipeline was used in a later analysis to assign CDR3 sequences and most-parsimonious VDJ recombination scenarios. In a later analysis, each TCR beta chain was defined by its CDR3 amino acid sequence together with its V-gene family, and reads without a unique V-gene family were excluded. A later analysis removed roughly 590 highly shared, low-generation-probability nucleotide sequences to deal with suspected cross-contamination and a sequencing artifact. A later analysis calculated a clonal expansion index for each public chain from normalized within-repertoire ranks of inferred template counts. A later analysis computed generation probabilities with a VDJ recombination model fitted to out-of-frame rearrangements, and checked the results against IGoR. Hypergeometric tests were used in a later analysis to score TCR-TCR, TCR-HLA and TCR-CMV co-occurrence, with a repertoire-size bias correction applied to the TCR pairs. False discovery rates were estimated in a later analysis by permuting HLA or CMV assignments 20 times. A later analysis grouped co-occurring TCRs with DBSCAN, adding TCRdist sequence similarity when clustering within HLA-allele-positive subsets. Repertoires with fewer than 30,000 or more than 120,000 public chains, plus five repertoires with anomalous nucleotide sharing, were excluded from co-occurrence clustering. TCRdb re-hosts the immuneACCESS table, in-frame sequences only. Its copies lack some clones; in the studies checked, an unresolved V gene accounts for under half of them, and the cause for the rest is not known. V and J calls and clone size are given by that table; D and trimming were obtained from the DNA. The sample contains 65,000 to 85,000 clones, around 9.1% of them found a single time. The leading ten clones occupy about 24% of the sample.

Study-wide findings and limitations: A few of the identified cytomegalovirus-associated TCR beta chains were confirmed in vitro to be specific for cytomegalovirus antigens. In both the original and validation cohorts, the classifier was reported to diagnose cytomegalovirus status with high specificity and sensitivity. A further reported finding was that TCR beta sequences accurately predicted the HLA-A and HLA-B alleles for most subjects in the first cohort. Because counts were too low, about 17 rarely observed V segments, including chromosome 9 orphons, were excluded from the earlier analysis of 587 of the donors. Presence/absence analyses assumed roughly uniform sequencing depth across donors, an assumption that may not hold. In the study, 150 to 200 TCR beta chains were listed as associated with cytomegalovirus. In a later analysis, HLA-associated TCR beta chains were found to be more clonally expanded and to have lower generation probabilities than equally common non-associated chains. Immune exposure information for the cohort was limited to CMV serostatus. A cluster of highly shared sequence variants was judged likely to represent a technical artifact of the sequencing pipeline. In a later genetic analysis, fewer N-insertions in productive TCRs were reported among donors in an Asian-associated ancestry cluster than the roughly 640-donor mean. Because some donors lacked HLA typing at each locus, the association tests relied only on the typed subset. A later analysis reported that several top co-occurrence clusters appeared linked to parvovirus B19, influenza, CMV and Epstein-Barr virus. Most CMV-associated TCR beta chains appeared to be HLA-restricted in a later analysis, and the HLA associations seemed to be driven largely by CMV exposure. Only TCR beta chains were sequenced in this cohort, and the absence of alpha or paired-chain data limited detectable features. V-gene and J-gene trimming of TCR beta chains was associated with a missense DCLRE1C variant in a later genetic analysis, and the association was replicated in an independent cohort. According to a later analysis, TCR association rates differed among HLA loci, with DRB1 alleles showing the most associated TCRs and HLA-C alleles showing the fewest. Strong co-occurrence of HLA alleles, especially DR and DQ, made assigning TCR associations to individual alleles difficult. The authors suggested that the approach could potentially be generalized to other disease states and immunological phenotypes. In an earlier analysis of about 540 of the donors, most TCR beta V segments were observed in productive rearrangements about 90% or about 30% of the time, broadly matching IMGT annotations. Correlated functional status among segregating V segments might reflect linkage disequilibrium, but an unknown experimental factor could not be ruled out. A later analysis associated 16,951 TCR beta sequences with specific HLA alleles at a false discovery rate of 0.05. Across donors, most TCR sequences were observed very rarely, whereas some public TCRs were present in many individuals. Some IMGT-functional V segments, including TRBV6-2 and TRBV6-3, could not be distinguished by the 87-base-pair reads and were therefore excluded.

The chain links TRBV28 with TRBJ1-5; TRBD1 aligns with 9 central bases. The TCR comes from a man between 60 and 75 years old in good health and CMV-seropositive. The sequencing input was PBMCs. The CDR3 region reads CASREQGAYSNQPQHF. The nucleotide sequence is TGTGCCAGCAGGGAACAGGGGGCCTATAGCAATCAGCCCCAGCATTTT.